Shown below are 4 T cell receptor beta chains from a single sample sequenced in a study of shared clonotypes between healthy human individuals. Method: immunoSEQ multiplex PCR; TCRdb's copy keeps in-frame clones and lacks some. Altogether a few hundred thousand clones are present, around 80% being singletons, with the ten largest covering roughly 12%. The sequenced sample was PBMCs. The receptors originated from a woman aged 40 to 50 in good health. Some clones in this sample may be carry-over from other donors' samples.

This clone was found many times. J is TRBJ1-1 and V is TRBV27, with D uncertain. The V end lost 6 bases, the J end lost 4 bases, and 12 bases lay between the germline ends. CDR1 and CDR2 from the germline V gene are MNHEY and SMNVEV (reference sequence). This CDR3 comprises 13 residues. Here the CDR3 DNA reads TGTGCCAGCAGACCCCCTTGGGGCACTGAAGCTTTCTTT. Translated: CASRPPWGTEAFF.

This chain links TRBV30 with TRBJ2-1; 7 nucleotides line up with TRBD1. The germline V gene encodes CDR1 GTSNPN and CDR2 SVGIG (reference sequence). This CDR3 is 14 amino acids long. With 2 bases clipped from V and 7 bases from J, the junction kept 8 bases outside the gene matches. This CDR3 is CAWSRRQGVNEQFF. CDR3 DNA: TGTGCCTGGAGTCGAAGGCAGGGGGTGAATGAGCAGTTCTTC.

The chain combines TRBV5-1 with TRBJ2-7, with 10 nucleotides matching TRBD1. Germline V gene sequence: CDR1 SGHRS, CDR2 YFSETQ. CDR3 length equals 16 residues. V lost 5 bases and J lost 4; bases outside the gene matches: 12. CDR3: CASSLTPGQGLYEQYF. CDR3 bases: TGCGCCAGCAGTTTAACCCCGGGACAGGGGTTATACGAGCAGTACTTC.

The chain combines TRBV27 with TRBJ1-1; D remains unclear. CDR1 MNHEY and CDR2 SMNVEV come from the germline V gene (reference sequence). The CDR3 covers 14 residues. The V gene lost 2 bases and the J gene lost 1 base, with 8 bases spanning the gap. The CDR3 spells CASSLSDPNTEAFF. The CDR3 region has the DNA TGTGCCAGCAGTTTAAGCGACCCGAACACTGAAGCTTTCTTT.